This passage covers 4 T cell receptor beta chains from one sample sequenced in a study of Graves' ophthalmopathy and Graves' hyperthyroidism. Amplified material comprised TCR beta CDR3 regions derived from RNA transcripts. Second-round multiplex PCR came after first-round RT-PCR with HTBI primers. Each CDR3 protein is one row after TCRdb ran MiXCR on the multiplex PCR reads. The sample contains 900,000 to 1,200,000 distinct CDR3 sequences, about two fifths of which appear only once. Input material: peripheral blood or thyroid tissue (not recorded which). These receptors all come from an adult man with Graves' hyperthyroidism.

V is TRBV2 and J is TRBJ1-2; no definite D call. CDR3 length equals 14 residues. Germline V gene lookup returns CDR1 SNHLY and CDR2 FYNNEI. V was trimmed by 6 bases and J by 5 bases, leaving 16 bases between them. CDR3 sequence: CASRGNLAGYGYTF. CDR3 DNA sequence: TGTGCCAGCAGGGGGAATCTCGCGGGGTATGGCTACACCTTC.

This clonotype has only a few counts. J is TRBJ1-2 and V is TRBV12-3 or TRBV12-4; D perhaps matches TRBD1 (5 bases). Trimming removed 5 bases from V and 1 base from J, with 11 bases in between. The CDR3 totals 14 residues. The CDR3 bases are TGTGCCAGCAGTACAGGTTTCCTTAACTATGGCTACACCTTC. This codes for CASSTGFLNYGYTF.

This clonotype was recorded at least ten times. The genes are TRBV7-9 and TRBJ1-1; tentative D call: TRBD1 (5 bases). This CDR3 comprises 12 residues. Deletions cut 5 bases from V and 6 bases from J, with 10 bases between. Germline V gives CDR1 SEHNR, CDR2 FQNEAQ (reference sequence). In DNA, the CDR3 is TGTGCCAGCAGCCATCCGGGACCTGAAGCTTTCTTT. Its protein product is CASSHPGPEAFF.

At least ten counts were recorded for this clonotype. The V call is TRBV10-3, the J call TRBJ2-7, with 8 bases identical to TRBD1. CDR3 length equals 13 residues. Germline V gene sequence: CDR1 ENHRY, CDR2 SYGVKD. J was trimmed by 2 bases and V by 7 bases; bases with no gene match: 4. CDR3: CAITGQVTYEQYF. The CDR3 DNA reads TGTGCCATCACGGGACAGGTTACCTACGAGCAGTACTTC.